These 16 T cell receptor beta chains were all obtained from the same sample, sequenced in a study of blood T cells in healthy people across ages. The authors ran a second PCR of 7 to 11 cycles using a sample-barcoded 5' primer and a J-beta primer mix. TCRdb recomputed calls from the 5' RACE reads with MiXCR, one row per CDR3 protein. The table lists just under 900,000 distinct CDR3 sequences, 29% of them singletons. Source material: blood. These receptors were collected from a woman older than 75 in good health.

This clonotype came up many times. The CDR3 reads CSATGTGGYNQPQHF. The CDR3, as DNA: TGCAGTGCTACCGGGACAGGGGGCTACAATCAGCCCCAGCATTTT. This chain connects TRBV20-1 to TRBJ1-5; TRBD1 aligns across 12 bases. The ends lost 4 bases at V and 3 bases at J; junction bases unmatched: 4. The CDR3 is 15 residues long. Germline lookup yields CDR1 DFQATT and CDR2 SNEGSKA (reference sequence).

This clonotype showed up just a few times. J is TRBJ2-5 and V is TRBV6-5; D is unclear. Germline V gene lookup returns CDR1 MNHEY and CDR2 SVGAGI. V dropped 4 bases and J dropped 11 bases, with 17 bases sitting between them. CDR3 length equals 13 residues. CDR3 sequence reads: CASSSLRNNEQYF. CDR3 in DNA: TGTGCCAGCAGTTCCCTACGTAACAATGAGCAGTACTTC.

The chain joins TRBV20-1 to TRBJ1-6; 9 nucleotides align to TRBD1. The CDR3 extends over 15 amino acids. In germline, CDR1 is DFQATT, CDR2 SNEGSKA (reference sequence). V lost 3 bases to trimming and J lost 5 bases; unmatched junction nucleotides: 5. In nucleotides, the CDR3 is TGCAGTGCTAGGACAGGGGGAAGCCATAATTCACCCCTCCACTTT. Protein product: CSARTGGSHNSPLHF.

The rearrangement uses TRBV15 and TRBJ1-4, with a tentative D call TRBD1 (6 bases). V shed 3 bases and J shed 1 base, with 9 bases lying between them. CDR3 length: 15 residues. From germline, CDR1 is LNHNV and CDR2 YYDKDF (reference sequence). CDR3 protein: CATSSLGGTNEKLFF. For the CDR3, the DNA is TGTGCCACCAGCAGCCTAGGGGGAACTAATGAAAAACTGTTTTTT.

Comments on this clonotype: This could be a read error, since a much larger clone is one nucleotide away. The chain recombines TRBV20-1 with TRBJ2-5, with 9 bases fitting TRBD2. CDR3 length equals 13 residues. Losses at the gene ends were 3 bases for V and 11 bases for J; bases not matched to a gene: 10. Germline loops: CDR1 DFQATT, CDR2 SNEGSKA (reference sequence). The CDR3 reads CSASRASGTEQYF. The CDR3 coding sequence is TGCAGTGCTAGTCGGGCTAGCGGGACTGAGCAGTACTTC.

This clonotype was observed a few times. The gene calls are TRBV28 and TRBJ1-5; D might be TRBD1 (5 bases). CDR1 and CDR2 (germline): MDHEN, SYDVKM. CDR3 size: 15 residues. V was trimmed by 6 bases and J by 3 bases, leaving 15 bases between them. CDR3 protein: CASREISGVNQPQHF. CDR3 DNA sequence: TGTGCCAGCAGGGAAATCTCGGGGGTCAATCAGCCCCAGCATTTT.

This clonotype has a count of ten or more. The rearrangement links TRBV12-3 or TRBV12-4 to TRBJ2-7; D not resolved. CDR3 size: 14 residues. V gave up 3 bases and J gave up 3 bases, with 12 bases separating them. CDR3: CASSFSARIYEQYF. As DNA, the CDR3 is TGTGCCAGCAGTTTTTCGGCCAGGATCTACGAGCAGTACTTC.

This clonotype has only a few counts. The chain uses TRBV28 and TRBJ1-5; maybe TRBD1 (5 bases). Germline V gene sequence: CDR1 MDHEN, CDR2 SYDVKM. CDR3 size: 12 residues. The V gene lost 9 bases and the J gene lost 4 bases, with 10 bases spanning the gap. CDR3 sequence: CASHRLNQPQHF. CDR3 nucleotide sequence: TGTGCCAGTCACAGGCTAAATCAGCCCCAGCATTTT.

This clonotype was detected many times. The chain employs TRBV6-1 and TRBJ2-3; D gene ambiguous. Germline CDR1 MNHNS, CDR2 SASEGT. The CDR3 loop spans 13 amino acids. Trimming shortened V by 7 bases and J by 0 bases, and 8 bases separated the two germline ends. CDR3 region: CASKKGSTDTQYF. CDR3 coding DNA: TGTGCCAGCAAGAAGGGAAGCACAGATACGCAGTATTTT.

V gene TRBV6-6 combines with J gene TRBJ2-1; D is possibly TRBD2 (6 bases). The CDR3 sequence is 15 residues long. Trimming took off 8 bases at V and 0 bases at J, with 14 bases between the two ends. Germline V lookup: CDR1 MNHNY, CDR2 SVGAGI (reference sequence). The CDR3 bases are TGTGCCAGCGGGCTTGACGGGAGCTCCTACAATGAGCAGTTCTTC. This translates into CASGLDGSSYNEQFF.

In this sample, this clonotype turned up many times. This chain uses TRBV20-1 with TRBJ2-1; D is unresolved. The CDR3 extends over 16 amino acids. V dropped 0 bases and J dropped 6 bases, with 18 bases sitting between them. Germline CDR1 and CDR2: DFQATT and SNEGSKA (reference sequence). This CDR3 reads CSARDSRVGGGNEQFF. In DNA form, the CDR3 reads TGCAGTGCTAGAGACTCAAGGGTGGGTGGTGGCAATGAGCAGTTCTTC.

V is TRBV5-6 and J is TRBJ1-5, with 7 bases aligning to TRBD1. From germline, CDR1 is SGHDT and CDR2 YYEEEE. Trimming cost V 4 bases and J 2 bases; bases outside gene matches: 18. The CDR3 totals 19 residues. As DNA, the CDR3 is TGTGCCAGCAGCCACTCGACAGGGCGTCTTTTAGGGGGCAATCAGCCCCAGCATTTT. Amino acid sequence: CASSHSTGRLLGGNQPQHF.

In regard to this clonotype: This sequence may be a read error, since a much larger clone differs from it by one base. The chain has TRBV5-1 and TRBJ2-5; 7 nucleotides match TRBD1. With 5 bases clipped from V and 11 bases from J, the junction kept 15 bases outside the gene matches. The CDR3 spans 14 residues. CDR1 is SGHRS and CDR2 is YFSETQ in the germline V gene. CDR3 bases: TGCGCCAGCAGTCCGAGACAGGGTATCAATGAGCAGTACTTC. Protein sequence: CASSPRQGINEQYF.

This chain connects TRBV28 to TRBJ1-1, with D tentatively TRBD1 (6 bases). Germline V CDR1 and CDR2: MDHEN, SYDVKM. V lost 5 bases and J 2 bases, leaving 15 bases between the germline ends. This CDR3 spans 15 amino acids. This chain's CDR3 is CASSPSTGTNTEAFF. The CDR3 coding sequence is TGTGCCAGCAGTCCAAGCACAGGGACCAACACTGAAGCTTTCTTT.

This chain connects TRBV20-1 to TRBJ2-1; TRBD2 matches 7 bases. Looked up from germline, CDR1 is DFQATT and CDR2 is SNEGSKA (reference sequence). The CDR3 contains 16 residues. J gave up 8 bases and V 1 base, and 14 bases lay outside the gene matches. DNA of the CDR3: TGCAGTGCTAGAGCCCCCGGGACTACTAGGCTCGATGAGCAGTTCTTC. Protein: CSARAPGTTRLDEQFF.

This clonotype showed up many times. This rearrangement joins TRBV9 to TRBJ2-5; TRBD1 might be the D (5 bases). This CDR3 comprises 14 residues. V was trimmed by 4 bases and J by 5 bases, leaving 15 bases between them. CDR1 is SGDLS, CDR2 YYNGEE, per germline. As DNA, the CDR3 is TGTGCCAGCAGCCCAGGGATGGGTTTCGAGACCCAGTACTTC. Its translation: CASSPGMGFETQYF.